This TCR beta chain was sequenced during a study of CD8 T cells in ankylosing spondylitis. Overall study findings and caveats: Researchers reportedly found disease-linked clones significantly enriched in matched ankylosing spondylitis synovial fluid. Some of these motif variants have turned up before, in reports on reactive arthritis synovial fluid and blood.

About this clonotype: Antigen: not known.

For TCR beta, libraries came from quantitative 5'-RACE with molecular barcodes. TCRdb reanalysed the 5' RACE reads using MiXCR and keeps one entry per CDR3 protein. The profile shows 250,000 to 350,000 distinct CDR3 sequences, around 20% of them singletons. Germline assignment: CDR1 GTSNPN and CDR2 SVGIG (reference sequence). V dropped 1 base and J dropped 4 bases, with 11 bases sitting between them. CDR3 length equals 14 residues. This clonotype was obtained from a female donor with ankylosing spondylitis or in good health (not recorded which). What was sequenced was blood, either unsorted or a sorted T cell fraction (not recorded which). This chain links TRBV30 with TRBJ2-1; D uncertain. The CDR3 here is CAWSGIRSYNEQFF. DNA for the CDR3: TGTGCCTGGAGTGGAATTAGGTCTTACAATGAGCAGTTCTTC.